These 24 T cell receptor beta chains came from one sample sequenced in a study of cytotoxic CD8 clonotypes in ibrutinib-treated CLL. The method was immunoSEQ multiplex PCR; TCRdb's version includes in-frame clones alone and lacks a portion of them. The sample yields some 150,000 clones, about 80% seen once. Sequenced material: PBMCs, taken after 12 months of ibrutinib treatment. The receptors come from a human donor with chronic lymphocytic leukemia.

Worth noting for this clone: The same CDR3 can be traced to other DNA sequences in this sample. The J gene is TRBJ2-7, the V gene TRBV5-1; D unresolved. Trimming removed 0 bases from V and 2 bases from J, with 3 bases in between. Germline CDR1 and CDR2: SGHRS and YFSETQ. The CDR3 loop spans 12 amino acids. CDR3 nucleotides: TGCGCCAGCAGCTTGGGTGCCTACGAGCAGTACTTC. It translates to CASSLGAYEQYF.

This clone was observed once. The V and J genes are TRBV10-3 and TRBJ2-3; TRBD1 or TRBD2 may be the D gene (5 bases each). Per the germline V gene, CDR1 is ENHRY and CDR2 is SYGVKD. V lost 4 bases and J lost 6, with 17 bases in between. The CDR3 has 15 amino acids. DNA of the CDR3: TGTGCCATCAGTGGTGGGACGGTGGCGGGTGATACGCAGTATTTT. Encoded protein: CAISGGTVAGDTQYF.

This clone was seen a single time. This chain uses TRBV28 with TRBJ1-4, with D unresolved. Trimming took 6 bases from V and 4 from J, leaving 18 bases between them. Germline values: CDR1 MDHEN, CDR2 SYDVKM. CDR3 size: 16 residues. The CDR3 loop is CASSTPSAGLNEKLFF. CDR3 nucleotides: TGTGCCAGCAGCACCCCCTCGGCAGGACTTAATGAAAAACTGTTTTTT. Drawing the rest from reference TRBV28 and TRBJ1-4, the complete variable domain is DVKVTQSSRYLVKRTGEKVFLECVQDMDHENMFWYRQDPGLGLRLIYFSYDVKMKEKGDIPEGYSVSREKKERFSLILESASTNQTSMYLCASSTPSAGLNEKLFFGSGTQLSVL.

The V and J genes are TRBV5-5 and TRBJ1-1; tentative D call: TRBD1 (5 bases). Germline CDR1 and CDR2: SGHKS and YYEKEE (reference sequence). The CDR3 has 16 amino acids. V was clipped by 0 bases and J by 0 bases, with 12 bases between them. The CDR3 sequence is CASSLDPGNVNTEAFF. The CDR3 DNA sequence: TGTGCCAGCAGCTTGGATCCAGGGAATGTGAACACTGAAGCTTTCTTT.

This chain connects TRBV28 to TRBJ1-1; D perhaps matches TRBD1 (5 bases). Trimming pared 5 bases from V and 4 bases from J, leaving 14 bases between. The CDR3 extends over 14 amino acids. CDR1 is MDHEN, CDR2 SYDVKM, per germline. CDR3 residues: CASSLQGTGTEAFF. The CDR3 nucleotides are TGTGCCAGCAGTCTTCAGGGTACGGGCACTGAAGCTTTCTTT. The full variable domain, its missing parts supplied by reference TRBV28 and TRBJ1-1, is DVKVTQSSRYLVKRTGEKVFLECVQDMDHENMFWYRQDPGLGLRLIYFSYDVKMKEKGDIPEGYSVSREKKERFSLILESASTNQTSMYLCASSLQGTGTEAFFGQGTRLTVV.

The gene calls are TRBV7-9 and TRBJ2-1; 8 nucleotides match TRBD1. The ends lost 6 bases at V and 7 bases at J; junction bases unmatched: 2. Germline CDR1 is SEHNR and CDR2 is FQNEAQ (reference sequence). CDR3 length: 12 residues. CDR3: CASSYRGNEQFF. The CDR3 region has the DNA TGTGCCAGCAGTTACAGGGGGAATGAGCAGTTCTTC.

This chain uses TRBV11-3 with TRBJ2-1, with 7 bases identical to TRBD2. The germline V gene has CDR1 SGHNT and CDR2 YENEEA. The junction had 0 bases not matched to a gene; V was cut back by 3 bases and J by 10 bases. CDR3 length: 11 residues. The CDR3 loop is CASSFGGEQFF. The CDR3 nucleotides read TGTGCCAGCAGCTTCGGGGGGGAGCAGTTCTTC.

The chain is built from TRBV27 and TRBJ1-4, with D maybe TRBD1 (5 bases). Trimming left V 8 bases short and J 7 bases short, with 14 bases between. This CDR3 region has 13 residues. Germline CDR1 MNHEY, CDR2 SMNVEV (reference sequence). The CDR3 coding sequence is TGTGCCAGCCAGGGAGGGCCCTTTGAAAAACTGTTTTTT. This translates into CASQGGPFEKLFF.

J is TRBJ2-3 and V is TRBV7-6; D not certain. V was pared by 2 bases and J by 0 bases, with 9 bases between. Germline V CDR1 and CDR2: SGHVS, FNYEAQ. This CDR3 is 15 amino acids long. The CDR3 region has the DNA TGTGCCAGCAGCTTATCCCTGGACAGCACAGATACGCAGTATTTT. Translation gives CASSLSLDSTDTQYF.

The V call is TRBV19, the J call TRBJ1-1; D is unclear. The CDR3 runs to 12 residues. Trimming removed 1 base from V and 7 bases from J, with 7 bases in between. CDR1 LNHDA and CDR2 SQIVND come from the germline V gene (reference sequence). The CDR3 sequence is CASSIGGSEAFF. Written as DNA, the CDR3 is TGTGCCAGTAGTATAGGCGGCAGTGAAGCTTTCTTT.

The chain has TRBV18 and TRBJ2-7, with 10 nucleotides matching TRBD1. The J segment lost 0 bases and the V segment lost 3 bases, leaving 2 bases of the junction unmatched. The CDR3 is 15 residues long. Per germline, CDR1 KGHSH and CDR2 LQKENI. This CDR3 reads CASSPGTGDSYEQYF. DNA of the CDR3: TGTGCCAGCTCACCGGGGACAGGGGACTCCTACGAGCAGTACTTC.

This sequence joins TRBV30 and TRBJ1-5, with D tentatively TRBD1 (6 bases). The CDR3 is 17 amino acids. V was pared by 3 bases and J by 0 bases, with 18 bases between. Germline V gene data show CDR1 as GTSNPN and CDR2 as SVGIG (reference sequence). CDR3 in amino acids: CAWSGTRGPYSNQPQHF. CDR3 DNA sequence: TGTGCCTGGAGCGGGACCAGGGGCCCCTATAGCAATCAGCCCCAGCATTTT.

This clone has just one count. This chain connects TRBV5-1 to TRBJ2-1, with a possible D match to TRBD1 (5 bases). CDR1 is SGHRS, CDR2 YFSETQ, per germline. The V end was cut by 5 bases, the J end by 7 bases, with 13 bases between. The CDR3 has 13 residues. The CDR3 spells CASSWQGHNEQFF. As DNA, the CDR3 is TGCGCCAGCAGTTGGCAGGGTCATAATGAGCAGTTCTTC. The full variable domain, its missing parts supplied by reference TRBV5-1 and TRBJ2-1, is KAGVTQTPRYLIKTRGQQVTLSCSPISGHRSVSWYQQTPGQGLQFLFEYFSETQRNKGNFPGRFSGRQFSNSRSEMNVSTLELGDSALYLCASSWQGHNEQFFGPGTRLTVL.

The genes are TRBV19 and TRBJ1-2; a possible D gene is TRBD1 (5 bases). Germline V gene sequence: CDR1 LNHDA, CDR2 SQIVND (reference sequence). The V end was cut by 5 bases, the J end by 5 bases, with 24 bases between. The CDR3 contains 17 residues. CDR3 sequence reads: CASSPHTYRDALYGYTF. As DNA, the CDR3 is TGTGCCAGTAGTCCCCACACCTATCGGGACGCCCTTTATGGCTACACCTTC.

The CDR3: CASHPGQLYGYTF. CDR3 sequence (DNA): TGTGCCAGCCACCCTGGACAGCTGTACGGCTACACCTTC. The chain couples TRBV18 to TRBJ1-2; the D gene is possibly TRBD1 (6 bases). Trimming cost V 8 bases and J 8 bases, with 18 bases left between them. CDR1 is KGHSH, CDR2 LQKENI, per germline. The CDR3 extends over 13 amino acids.

The V and J genes are TRBV5-1 and TRBJ1-2; 7 bases are a match to TRBD1. Germline assignment: CDR1 SGHRS and CDR2 YFSETQ. The CDR3 has 14 residues. Trimming cost V 1 base and J 8 bases; bases outside gene matches: 8. Here the CDR3 DNA reads TGCGCCAGCAGCTTGCCCGACAGGGCTGGAGGCTACACCTTC. Translating it yields CASSLPDRAGGYTF.

The rearrangement joins TRBV30 to TRBJ2-4; TRBD2 agrees at 11 bases. V gave up 3 bases and J gave up 8 bases; unmatched junction bases: 9. The germline V gene has CDR1 GTSNPN and CDR2 SVGIG (reference sequence). CDR3 length: 15 residues. CDR3: CAWRIAGGGWDIQYF. The CDR3 nucleotides are TGTGCCTGGAGGATAGCGGGAGGGGGCTGGGACATTCAGTACTTC.

In DNA, the CDR3 is TGTGCCAGCAGTTTTCCAGTGCCAGATACGCAGTATTTT. It codes for CASSFPVPDTQYF. The rearrangement joins TRBV28 to TRBJ2-3, with D uncertain. The CDR3 has 13 residues. CDR1 is MDHEN, CDR2 SYDVKM, per germline. Trimming took off 3 bases at V and 4 bases at J, with 8 bases between the two ends.

This chain connects TRBV5-1 to TRBJ1-5; 8 nucleotides line up with TRBD1. Unmatched junction bases numbered 5, after V lost 3 bases and J lost 6 bases. The CDR3 length is 14 residues. In germline, CDR1 is SGHRS, CDR2 YFSETQ. CDR3 bases: TGCGCCAGCAGCTCCGGACAGGGACTTCAGCCCCAGCATTTT. Encoded protein: CASSSGQGLQPQHF.

The chain recombines TRBV18 with TRBJ1-1, with D perhaps TRBD1 (5 bases). CDR1 is KGHSH and CDR2 is LQKENI in the germline V gene. Between the trimmed V and J ends, which lost 1 base and 2 bases, there was a span of 11 bases. This CDR3 region has 15 residues. The CDR3 DNA sequence: TGTGCCAGCTCACCACGGGGCGGGTTAAACACTGAAGCTTTCTTT. This gives the protein CASSPRGGLNTEAFF.

J is TRBJ1-2 and V is TRBV6-1; 7 bases are shared with TRBD1. CDR1 is MNHNS and CDR2 is SASEGT in the germline V gene. V was clipped by 2 bases and J by 4 bases; unmatched bases: 10. This CDR3 spans 16 amino acids. DNA of the CDR3: TGTGCCAGCAGTGAATTCCGCCGACAGGGCGCCTATGGCTACACCTTC. As protein: CASSEFRRQGAYGYTF.

The V call is TRBV4-1, the J call TRBJ1-1; D not resolved. Germline V gives CDR1 MGHRA, CDR2 YSYEKL. This CDR3 spans 12 amino acids. Trimming pared 6 bases from V and 1 base from J, leaving 6 bases between. CDR3: CASRGGNTEAFF. CDR3 DNA: TGCGCCAGCAGGGGAGGGAACACTGAAGCTTTCTTT.

The chain employs TRBV20-1 and TRBJ2-7, with D hard to call. This CDR3 has 11 amino acids. Germline lookup yields CDR1 DFQATT and CDR2 SNEGSKA (reference sequence). Trimming took 5 bases from V and 7 from J, leaving 12 bases between them. The CDR3 here is CSAPTVGEQYF. The CDR3 DNA sequence: TGCAGTGCTCCCACCGTAGGAGAGCAGTACTTC.

The rearrangement uses TRBV5-4 and TRBJ2-7; possibly TRBD2 for D (5 bases). The germline V gene encodes CDR1 SGHNT and CDR2 YYREEE (reference sequence). The CDR3 contains 16 residues. V lost 0 bases and J 2 bases, leaving 15 bases between the germline ends. The CDR3 region is CASSLARESGAYEQYF. CDR3 DNA: TGTGCCAGCAGCTTGGCACGGGAATCGGGCGCCTACGAGCAGTACTTC.